This TCR beta chain was recovered during a study of T cell clonotyping in hematopoietic cell transplantation. The study, taken as a whole, reports: Pathologically expanded recipient clonotypes increased progressively from day 30 to day 180 as diversity fell. CD4 and CD8 repertoire contributions could not be separated without sorting. Broader posttransplant TCR repertoire diversity was predicted by graft donor and pretransplant recipient Inverse Simpson Index values.

The CDR3 is 14 residues long. Trimming took 1 base from V and 6 from J; bases not matched to a gene: 1. From germline, CDR1 is ENHRY and CDR2 SYGVKD. The table came from immunoSEQ multiplex PCR; TCRdb's copy has only in-frame clones and leaves some out. The data hold approximately 8,700 clones, with approximately 97% observed a single time. Concerning this clone itself: Its antigen remains unknown.

The origin of this receptor is a male patient aged 60-70 years who had an allogeneic stem cell transplant from a related donor, so the T cells may come from the graft donor. Some clones in this sample may be carry-over from other donors' samples. The input for sequencing was peripheral blood mononuclear cells, taken 100 days after allogeneic stem cell transplant. The rearrangement links TRBV10-3 to TRBJ2-3; 10 nucleotides match TRBD1. The CDR3 coding sequence is TGTGCCATCAGTGAGTGGGGACAGGGGGATACGCAGTATTTT. This encodes CAISEWGQGDTQYF.